Reported below is one T cell receptor beta chain. Its antigen is undetermined. The sample originates from a study of siplizumab effects on memory and regulatory T cells. The mixed lymphocyte reaction cells were cocultured at 37°C for around six days. The repertoire was sequenced with immunoSEQ multiplex PCR; TCRdb's copy has only in-frame clones and lacks some. Of about 3,100 clones listed, less than 65% are singletons. The CDR3 sequence is 14 residues long. Trimming shortened V by 9 bases and J by 7 bases, and 18 bases separated the two germline ends. The germline V gene has CDR1 MNHEY and CDR2 SVGAGI.

This chain links TRBV6-5 with TRBJ1-4, with D perhaps TRBD1 (6 bases). The sequence derives from a human donor in good health; the cells came from an allogeneic mixed lymphocyte reaction. Sequencing input: CFSE-low (dividing) CD4+ T cells sorted from an allogeneic mixed lymphocyte reaction. DNA for the CDR3: TGTGCCAGTCGAGGGGGGGCCCGGGGTGAAAAACTGTTTTTT. The encoded protein is CASRGGARGEKLFF.